These T cell receptor beta chains were read from a single sample in a study of blood T cells in healthy people across ages. TCRdb reprocessed the 5' RACE reads with MiXCR, giving one entry per CDR3 protein. Here the sample spans approximately 810,000 distinct CDR3 sequences, about 30% being singletons. The sample consisted of blood. The receptor source for this set is a woman of 80 years or more in good health. CDR3s include the opening cysteine and the closing phenylalanine or tryptophan. The D gene is left open where the match is weak. Clone size is stated in some rows and not others, as once, few, many or a class when expanded.

clone_size: -; d_call: TRBD1; v_call: TRBV25-1; j_call: TRBJ1-1; cdr3_nt: TGTGCCAGCGGTTGGACAGGGGCTGAAGCTTTCTTT; cdr3_aa: CASGWTGAEAFF
clone_size: many; d_call: TRBD2; v_call: TRBV6-2/TRBV6-3; j_call: TRBJ2-3; cdr3_nt: TGTGCCAGCAGAACCCCTTATCGGACTAGTTGGGGAGATACGCAGTATTTT; cdr3_aa: CASRTPYRTSWGDTQYF
clone_size: many; d_call: -; v_call: TRBV20-1; j_call: TRBJ2-5; cdr3_nt: TGCAGTGCTAGAGAGGGGCAGTCGGGCCAGACCCAGTACTTC; cdr3_aa: CSAREGQSGQTQYF
clone_size: -; d_call: -; v_call: TRBV19; j_call: TRBJ2-3; cdr3_nt: TGTGCCAGTAGTTCGCGGACCCCAGATACGCAGTATTTT; cdr3_aa: CASSSRTPDTQYF
clone_size: -; d_call: -; v_call: TRBV4-1; j_call: TRBJ2-7; cdr3_nt: TGCGCCAGCAGCCATAACCGGGACGAGCAGTACTTC; cdr3_aa: CASSHNRDEQYF
clone_size: -; d_call: -; v_call: TRBV10-3; j_call: TRBJ2-3; cdr3_nt: TGTGTCATCAGTGAGCCCCTAGCCAGCACAGATACGCAGTATTTT; cdr3_aa: CVISEPLASTDTQYF
clone_size: -; d_call: -; v_call: TRBV20-1; j_call: TRBJ2-3; cdr3_nt: TGCAGTGCTAGAAGTAGCGAACCTAGCACAGATACGCAGTATTTT; cdr3_aa: CSARSSEPSTDTQYF
clone_size: many; d_call: -; v_call: TRBV3-1; j_call: TRBJ2-3; cdr3_nt: TGTGCCAGCAGCCGAGGGAGAGGCCGAGGGGATACGCAGTATTTT; cdr3_aa: CASSRGRGRGDTQYF
clone_size: -; d_call: TRBD1; v_call: TRBV27; j_call: TRBJ1-2; cdr3_nt: TGTGCCAGCAGTTTAACCGGGACAGGGTTTCGGGGCTACACCTTC; cdr3_aa: CASSLTGTGFRGYTF
clone_size: few; d_call: -; v_call: TRBV5-6; j_call: TRBJ1-1; cdr3_nt: TGTGCCAGCAGCCCGGGAAGGGGGAGGAACACTGAAGCTTTCTTT; cdr3_aa: CASSPGRGRNTEAFF